The rows below give T cell receptor beta chains drawn from one sample of a study of OX40 agonist ivuxolimab in advanced cancers. Here immunoSEQ multiplex PCR was the method, and the copy in TCRdb shows in-frame clones only, minus some. Of about 46,000 clones listed, approximately 91% are singletons. The specimen was CD4+ or CD8+ T cells sorted from blood, collected in a trial of the OX40 agonist ivuxolimab. Receptor source: an adult with an advanced solid tumor such as melanoma, head and neck, liver or kidney cancer. Both conserved end residues are part of each CDR3. A D gene is named only where the DNA matches it firmly. Size is stated for part of the rows, as once, few or many counts, or as a class when the clone is expanded.

CASSGGGYSGNTIYF	TGCGCCAGCAGTGGAGGGGGGTACTCTGGAAACACCATATATTTT	NA	TRBV10-1	TRBJ1-3	NA
CASSWDNSYEQYF	TGCGCCAGCAGCTGGGACAATTCCTACGAGCAGTACTTC	NA	TRBV5-1	TRBJ2-7	NA
CAWSHTGTSGADTQYF	TGTGCCTGGAGTCACACGGGGACTAGCGGGGCGGATACGCAGTATTTT	few	TRBV30	TRBJ2-3	TRBD2
CSVEDRGELFF	TGCAGCGTTGAAGATCGGGGGGAGCTGTTTTTT	NA	TRBV29-1	TRBJ2-2	NA
CASSFLGQALGTGELFF	TGTGCCAGCAGCTTTCTTGGGCAGGCATTGGGCACCGGGGAGCTGTTTTTT	once	TRBV7-2	TRBJ2-2	NA
CASSVESPHYNEQFF	TGTGCCAGCAGCGTAGAGTCGCCACACTACAATGAGCAGTTCTTC	NA	TRBV9	TRBJ2-1	NA
CASSIAQQGYEQYF	TGTGCCAGTAGTATAGCCCAACAGGGGTACGAGCAGTACTTC	NA	TRBV19	TRBJ2-7	TRBD1
CASSITRRNEQYF	TGTGCCAGCAGTATAACTCGGAGGAACGAGCAGTACTTC	NA	TRBV28	TRBJ2-7	NA
CASSDPQGALIDGYTF	TGTGCCAGCAGTGACCCCCAGGGTGCTTTGATTGATGGCTACACCTTC	medium-sized	TRBV2	TRBJ1-2	NA
CASSHGPGANTEAFF	TGCGCCAGCAGCCACGGGCCAGGGGCGAACACTGAAGCTTTCTTT	NA	TRBV4-1	TRBJ1-1	NA
CATSSNRDLSYNEQFF	TGTGCCACCAGCAGCAACCGGGACCTATCCTACAATGAGCAGTTCTTC	NA	TRBV15	TRBJ2-1	NA
CASSRDRDGAGNTIYF	TGTGCCAGCAGTCGGGACAGGGACGGTGCTGGAAACACCATATATTTT	NA	TRBV27	TRBJ1-3	TRBD1
CASSLFGGVYEQYF	TGTGCCAGCAGTTTATTTGGTGGGGTCTACGAGCAGTACTTC	NA	TRBV28	TRBJ2-7	NA
CASSQGAGGDEQYF	TGCGCCAGCAGCCAAGGGGCCGGGGGGGACGAGCAGTACTTC	NA	TRBV4-3	TRBJ2-7	TRBD2
CASSDLDGGRTQYF	TGTGCCAGCAGTGATCTGGACGGAGGTCGGACCCAGTACTTC	NA	TRBV25-1	TRBJ2-5	NA
CASSLAGAEGTEAFF	TGTGCCAGCAGTTTAGCGGGGGCGGAGGGCACTGAAGCTTTCTTT	NA	TRBV28	TRBJ1-1	NA
CASSPGRGAFEQYF	TGTGCCAGCAGCCCGGGCAGGGGGGCTTTCGAGCAGTACTTC	NA	TRBV11-2	TRBJ2-7	NA
CASSPTGGSGNTIYF	TGTGCCAGCAGCCCGACAGGGGGATCTGGAAACACCATATATTTT	NA	TRBV9	TRBJ1-3	TRBD1
CASSMGLEEFF	TGTGCCAGTAGTATGGGACTAGAGGAGTTCTTC	medium-sized	TRBV19	TRBJ2-1	TRBD2
CASSLGRSSGARANVLTF	TGTGCCAGCAGCTTGGGGCGCAGCTCTGGGGCCCGGGCCAACGTCCTGACTTTC	NA	TRBV7-9	TRBJ2-6	NA
CARSTGQGNYGYTF	TGTGCCAGGAGTACGGGACAGGGGAACTATGGCTACACCTTC	once	TRBV27	TRBJ1-2	TRBD1
CAIQSVGTLGQFF	TGTGCCATCCAATCGGTGGGCACTCTCGGGCAGTTCTTC	NA	TRBV10-3	TRBJ2-1	NA
CASSPDAGYSNQPQHF	TGTGCCAGCAGCCCAGACGCCGGGTATAGCAATCAGCCCCAGCATTTT	NA	TRBV7-9	TRBJ1-5	NA
CASSVESFYQETQYF	TGTGCCAGCAGCGTAGAGTCCTTTTACCAAGAGACCCAGTACTTC	NA	TRBV9	TRBJ2-5	NA
CASSLTGSSTSYNSPLHF	TGCGCCAGCAGCTTAACGGGGTCGAGTACCTCCTATAATTCACCCCTCCACTTT	NA	TRBV5-1	TRBJ1-6	NA
CASSAQGSSYNEQFF	TGTGCCAGCAGCGCCCAGGGTAGCTCCTACAATGAGCAGTTCTTC	NA	TRBV7-9	TRBJ2-1	NA
CSVEAASYNEQFF	TGCAGCGTTGAAGCTGCCAGCTACAATGAGCAGTTCTTC	NA	TRBV29-1	TRBJ2-1	NA
CASSVASGWSADTQYF	TGTGCCAGCAGCGTAGCATCGGGGTGGAGTGCAGATACGCAGTATTTT	once	TRBV9	TRBJ2-3	NA
CASSLVQGTGELFF	TGTGCCAGCAGCTTAGTTCAGGGCACCGGGGAGCTGTTTTTT	NA	TRBV7-2	TRBJ2-2	NA
CAWSPTGAQPDTQYF	TGTGCCTGGAGTCCGACAGGGGCCCAACCAGATACGCAGTATTTT	NA	TRBV30	TRBJ2-3	TRBD1
CASSYSPSGEQYF	TGTGCCAGCAGTTATAGCCCTAGCGGCGAGCAGTACTTC	NA	TRBV6-5	TRBJ2-7	TRBD2
CASSQVYGTGGRNTEAFF	TGTGCCAGCAGCCAAGTTTATGGGACAGGGGGAAGGAACACTGAAGCTTTCTTT	NA	TRBV14	TRBJ1-1	TRBD1
CASSLFSIYEQYF	TGTGCCAGCAGCTTGTTCAGTATCTACGAGCAGTACTTC	once	TRBV5-6	TRBJ2-7	NA
CASSQVQGASGGYTF	TGCGCCAGCAGCCAAGTACAGGGGGCATCTGGTGGCTACACCTTC	NA	TRBV4-3	TRBJ1-2	TRBD1
CASSSPSLAGGPMAKLGELFF	TGTGCCAGCAGTTCCCCCTCACTAGCGGGGGGGCCGATGGCAAAACTCGGGGAGCTGTTTTTT	NA	TRBV27	TRBJ2-2	TRBD2
CASTPWGAGGPGNEQFF	TGTGCCAGCACCCCTTGGGGAGCGGGAGGGCCAGGCAATGAGCAGTTCTTC	NA	TRBV7-2	TRBJ2-1	TRBD2
CASSFLTSGGAGDTQYF	TGTGCCAGCAGCTTTCTGACTAGCGGGGGGGCAGGAGATACGCAGTATTTT	NA	TRBV13	TRBJ2-3	TRBD2
CASSHEGLAGFSSYEQYF	TGTGCCAGCAGCCACGAAGGACTAGCGGGATTTAGCTCCTACGAGCAGTACTTC	NA	TRBV4-2	TRBJ2-7	TRBD2
CASSLAHSYEQYF	TGTGCCAGCAGCTTAGCCCACTCCTACGAGCAGTACTTC	NA	TRBV11-3	TRBJ2-7	NA
CASSLAGWGSPLHF	TGTGCCAGCAGCTTAGCGGGGTGGGGTTCACCCCTCCACTTT	NA	TRBV7-9	TRBJ1-6	NA
CSVIIQGMNTEAFF	TGCAGCGTTATCATACAGGGGATGAACACTGAAGCTTTCTTT	NA	TRBV29-1	TRBJ1-1	TRBD1
CASSWQGTSGYTF	TGTGCCAGCAGTTGGCAGGGTACCTCTGGCTACACCTTC	few	TRBV27	TRBJ1-2	NA
CATYKGKSSTDTQYF	TGTGCCACCTACAAGGGCAAATCTAGCACAGATACGCAGTATTTT	once	TRBV11-2	TRBJ2-3	NA
CASSLRRRTNEKLFF	TGTGCCAGCAGTCTCCGACGGAGGACTAATGAAAAACTGTTTTTT	NA	TRBV21-1	TRBJ1-4	NA
CASSLSGQGTDTQYF	TGTGCCAGCAGTTTAAGCGGCCAGGGGACAGATACGCAGTATTTT	NA	TRBV27	TRBJ2-3	NA
CASSYSDSTPYEQYF	TGTGCCAGCAGTTACTCGGACAGTACCCCCTACGAGCAGTACTTC	NA	TRBV6-6	TRBJ2-7	NA
CSAGDYNEQFF	TGCAGTGCAGGGGACTACAATGAGCAGTTCTTC	NA	TRBV20-1	TRBJ2-1	NA
CASSPGQKGEVYTF	TGTGCCAGCAGTCCCGGACAGAAAGGGGAAGTCTACACCTTC	NA	TRBV28	TRBJ1-2	NA
CASSVPGTGGTNEQYF	TGTGCCAGCAGTGTCCCCGGGACAGGGGGCACGAACGAGCAGTACTTC	NA	TRBV2	TRBJ2-7	TRBD1
CASSAPRASGKIQGPFF	TGTGCCAGCAGCGCCCCCCGGGCTAGCGGCAAAATACAGGGTCCGTTCTTC	NA	TRBV9	TRBJ2-1	NA
CASSQDAGGNYGYTF	TGCGCCAGCAGCCAAGATGCAGGGGGAAACTATGGCTACACCTTC	NA	TRBV4-3	TRBJ1-2	TRBD1
CAWSDLGVSSYNSPLHF	TGTGCCTGGAGTGATTTGGGGGTGAGCTCCTATAATTCACCCCTCCACTTT	NA	TRBV30	TRBJ1-6	NA
CAWSDSGTNVNTDTQYF	TGTGCCTGGAGTGATTCCGGGACAAATGTAAACACAGATACGCAGTATTTT	NA	TRBV30	TRBJ2-3	NA